This TCR beta chain was profiled in a study of cytomegalovirus exposure and HLA in healthy donors. Study-wide results and caveats: High specificity and sensitivity for cytomegalovirus status were reported for the classifier.

The donors belonged to the approximately 120-subject validation cohort, separate from the roughly 650-subject first cohort. Regarding this clone: The antigen is undetermined.

Sequencing used immunoSEQ multiplex PCR; TCRdb keeps in-frame clones, though not all of them. The sample has about 73,000 clones, about 95% seen once; the top ten hold around 3%. This CDR3 comprises 15 residues. V was clipped by 0 bases and J by 2 bases, with 8 bases between them. Per the germline V gene, CDR1 is SNHLY and CDR2 is FYNNEI. The genes are TRBV2 and TRBJ2-1; the D gene is possibly TRBD2 (7 bases). Sequencing was performed on PBMCs. This clonotype originated in a young man in good health and CMV-seronegative. CDR3 DNA: TGTGCCAGCAGTGAAGCGGGGGGGCCCTACAATGAGCAGTTCTTC. Amino acid sequence: CASSEAGGPYNEQFF.